The 20 T cell receptor beta chains reported below all come from one sample, sequenced in a study of T-cell memory formation after mild COVID-19. TCRdb independently ran MiXCR on the 5' RACE reads; one entry per CDR3 protein. The sample consists of 300,000 to 350,000 distinct CDR3 sequences, 19% of them appearing once. The sequencing input was PBMCs or a T cell subset sorted from them (not recorded which). These receptors came from a man younger than 35 who had mild COVID-19 (a few samples of this study predate the infection). Cell type and time point are not known.

There are a few counts of this clonotype. The chain uses TRBV2 and TRBJ2-7, with TRBD2 identical over 7 bases. Germline CDR1 SNHLY, CDR2 FYNNEI. The CDR3 runs to 10 residues. The V gene end was trimmed by 11 bases and the J gene end by 4 bases; junction bases not matched to a gene: 2. The CDR3 region is CAAGEYEQYV. CDR3 sequence (DNA): TGTGCCGCGGGAGAGTACGAGCAGTACGTC.

This chain uses TRBV12-3 or TRBV12-4 with TRBJ2-5; D call uncertain. This CDR3 has 15 amino acids. V gave up 5 bases and J gave up 1 base, with 14 bases separating them. CDR3 protein: CASSEGRPPQETQYF. For the CDR3, the DNA is TGTGCCAGCAGTGAAGGCAGGCCTCCCCAAGAGACCCAGTACTTC.

The chain has TRBV10-3 and TRBJ2-7; possible D gene TRBD2, 5 bases. Germline-derived CDR1 and CDR2 are ENHRY and SYGVKD. The CDR3 extends over 12 amino acids. Trimming removed 10 bases from V and 3 bases from J, with 13 bases in between. This chain's CDR3 is CATSPTNYEQYF. CDR3 coding DNA: TGTGCCACTAGCCCCACAAACTACGAGCAGTACTTC.

The CDR3: CASSQEIVGQETQYF. The CDR3 coding sequence is TGCGCCAGCAGCCAAGAGATAGTAGGGCAGGAGACCCAGTACTTC. The rearrangement uses TRBV4-1 and TRBJ2-5; D is uncertain. CDR3 length: 15 amino acids. V lost 0 bases to trimming and J lost 5 bases, with 13 bases between them. In germline, CDR1 is MGHRA, CDR2 YSYEKL.

The table lists this clonotype with a few counts. The chain employs TRBV6-8 and TRBJ2-5; TRBD2 is a possible D gene (6 bases). V lost 7 bases, J lost 2 bases, and 8 bases lay in between. This CDR3 spans 12 amino acids. Per the germline V gene, CDR1 is MNHGY and CDR2 is SAAAGT. Here the CDR3 reads CASKAGQETQYF. CDR3 nucleotides: TGTGCCAGCAAGGCGGGGCAAGAGACCCAGTACTTC.

This clonotype is a singleton in its sample. This chain connects TRBV5-1 to TRBJ1-6, with D possibly TRBD1 on 6 matching bases. This CDR3 contains 13 residues. The V gene's germline CDR1 is SGHRS and CDR2 YFSETQ. Trimming stripped 4 bases from V and 11 bases from J, with 13 bases between. CDR3 in DNA: TGCGCCAGCAGCCAGGACCCAGGGGCACCCCTCCACTTT. It codes for CASSQDPGAPLHF.

The chain links TRBV20-1 to TRBJ1-1, with D unclear. Trimming took off 0 bases at V and 6 bases at J, with 14 bases between the two ends. The CDR3 has 14 amino acids. Germline CDR1 and CDR2: DFQATT and SNEGSKA (reference sequence). The CDR3 DNA follows: TGCAGTGCTAGAGATGTGCCCCGAGGCGCTGAAGCTTTCTTT. Encoded protein: CSARDVPRGAEAFF.

This clonotype was found a few times. This chain joins TRBV3-1 and TRBJ1-1; D is ambiguous. Germline CDR1 reads LGHDT; CDR2 reads YNNKEL (reference sequence). CDR3 length: 15 residues. V lost 1 base and J 1 base, leaving 10 bases between the germline ends. The CDR3 sequence is CASSQVGTQNTEAFF. The CDR3 region has the DNA TGTGCCAGCAGCCAAGTGGGCACGCAGAACACTGAAGCTTTCTTT. Full variable domain (missing parts from reference TRBV3-1 and TRBJ1-1): DTAVSQTPKYLVTQMGNDKSIKCEQNLGHDTMYWYKQDSKKFLKIMFSYNNKELIINETVPNRFSPKSPDKAHLNLHINSLELGDSAVYFCASSQVGTQNTEAFFGQGTRLTVV.

This clonotype was picked up a small number of times. Sequence at one end of the junction differs from germline and may be a read error. The CDR3 coding sequence is TGTGCCAGCAGTTTAGAAGGGCTAGCGGGGGAACAAGAGACCCAGTACTTC. This translates into CASSLEGLAGEQETQYF. The chain uses TRBV7-8 and TRBJ2-5, with 10 bases aligning to TRBD2. Germline CDR1 and CDR2: SGHVS and FQNEAQ. The CDR3 has 17 residues.

This clonotype appeared a few times. The chain joins TRBV12-3 or TRBV12-4 to TRBJ1-1; D not resolved. V shed 6 bases and J shed 1 base, with 12 bases lying between them. The CDR3 is 14 residues long. The CDR3: CASRGLTENTEAFF. As DNA, the CDR3 is TGTGCCAGCAGGGGCCTCACAGAGAACACTGAAGCTTTCTTT.

V usage is TRBV6-2 or TRBV6-3 and J usage is TRBJ1-6; D is undetermined. Germline V gene sequence: CDR1 MNHEY, CDR2 SVGEGT. This CDR3 comprises 17 residues. The V and J ends lost 6 bases and 6 bases respectively, with 21 bases between them. The CDR3 sequence: CASSPPPGRRRNSPLHF. The CDR3 DNA reads TGTGCCAGCAGCCCCCCACCAGGCAGGCGACGTAATTCACCCCTCCACTTT.

This clonotype was picked up a small number of times. The J gene is TRBJ2-5, the V gene TRBV4-1; unclear D gene. In germline, CDR1 is MGHRA, CDR2 YSYEKL. Trimming took off 1 base at V and 4 bases at J, with 7 bases between the two ends. The CDR3 contains 13 residues. Here the CDR3 DNA reads TGCGCCAGCAGCCAAGTTGGGCGAGAGACCCAGTACTTC. Translated: CASSQVGRETQYF.

The J gene is TRBJ2-2, the V gene TRBV12-3 or TRBV12-4; TRBD2 matches at 12 bases. The trim removed 6 bases at V and 4 bases at J, leaving 6 bases unmatched. CDR3 size: 16 residues. The CDR3 spells CASSASGGAGTGELFF. In DNA form, the CDR3 reads TGTGCCAGCAGCGCTAGCGGGGGGGCGGGCACCGGGGAGCTGTTTTTT.

This clonotype has only a few counts. This chain joins TRBV12-3 or TRBV12-4 and TRBJ2-7; a possible D gene is TRBD2 (6 bases). The CDR3 runs 12 residues. V lost 5 bases, J lost 3 bases, and 8 bases lay in between. CDR3 residues: CASSKTSYEQYF. CDR3 coding DNA: TGTGCCAGCAGTAAGACTAGCTACGAGCAGTACTTC.

This chain links TRBV29-1 with TRBJ2-3; D uncertain. The germline V gene encodes CDR1 SQVTM and CDR2 ANQGSEA. The ends were cut back, 4 bases at V and 2 bases at J, with 4 bases in the middle. This CDR3 region has 11 residues. In DNA form, the CDR3 reads TGCAGCGTTGGGCCCACAGATACGCAGTATTTT. Translation: CSVGPTDTQYF.

The chain uses TRBV5-1 and TRBJ2-7; either TRBD1 or TRBD2 may supply D (5 bases each). The CDR3 loop spans 14 amino acids. The ends were cut back, 6 bases at V and 0 bases at J, with 13 bases in the middle. Germline-derived CDR1 and CDR2 are SGHRS and YFSETQ. The CDR3 DNA is TGCGCCAGCACAAGGGACCTTAGCTCCTACGAGCAGTACTTC. This sequence encodes CASTRDLSSYEQYF.

With regard to this clonotype: The CDR3 does not close with the conserved phenylalanine or tryptophan, likely indicating a read error. The CDR3 is CAWNPSPHGYTS. In DNA, the CDR3 is TGTGCCTGGAACCCTTCTCCACATGGCTACACCTCC. This chain connects TRBV30 to TRBJ1-2, with unresolved D. V was shortened by 4 bases and J by 6 bases, with 12 bases between the two germline ends. Germline CDR1 and CDR2: GTSNPN and SVGIG (reference sequence). There are 12 residues in the CDR3.

The chain employs TRBV12-3 or TRBV12-4 and TRBJ1-2, with D tentatively TRBD1 (6 bases). The length of the CDR3 is 16 residues. Trimming shortened V by 6 bases and J by 0 bases, and 17 bases separated the two germline ends. The CDR3 sequence is CASSPLRQATNYGYTF. CDR3 coding DNA: TGTGCCAGCAGCCCACTTAGACAGGCAACTAACTATGGCTACACCTTC.

The rearrangement uses TRBV6-5 and TRBJ1-1; TRBD1 aligns across 11 bases. Germline CDR1 MNHEY, CDR2 SVGAGI. V gave up 6 bases and J gave up 5 bases; unmatched junction bases: 5. The CDR3 is made up of 14 amino acids. CDR3 bases: TGTGCCAGCAGACCTAGGGACAGGGGGACTGAAGCTTTCTTT. Protein sequence: CASRPRDRGTEAFF.

This clonotype was recorded a few times. The genes are TRBV10-3 and TRBJ2-7; 11 bases align to TRBD1. This CDR3 is 15 amino acids long. With V trimmed by 4 bases and J by 5 bases, 7 bases remained unmatched. The V gene's germline CDR1 is ENHRY and CDR2 SYGVKD. The DNA for the CDR3 is TGTGCCATCAGTGGCCAGGACAGGGGGCGGCACGAGCAGTACTTC. Amino acids: CAISGQDRGRHEQYF.